The entry below describes one T cell receptor (beta chain). This specimen comes from a study of blood T cell repertoires in COVID-19. Across the whole study: Samples representing acute and convalescent COVID-19 were sourced from the United States, Italy and Spain. In each case, the material was cDNA or gDNA derived from T cells, B-cell-depleted T cells, or PBMCs.

Germline V gene sequence: CDR1 MNHEY, CDR2 SVGEGT. Deletions cut 5 bases from V and 0 bases from J, with 23 bases between. The CDR3 consists of 19 residues. Authors' processing steps: Researchers report that nucleated cell counts were estimated from reference gene primer amplification. Sequencing was performed with immunoSEQ multiplex PCR; in TCRdb, only in-frame clones are kept and a portion is missing. Clone size and the V and J calls come from that table; the DNA yielded D and trimming. Of about 150,000 clones in the sample, 83% were seen once. The chain uses TRBV6-2 or TRBV6-3 and TRBJ1-3; D perhaps matches TRBD1 (6 bases). This clonotype was obtained from a woman over 75 with acute or convalescent COVID-19. Material: peripheral blood. In nucleotides, the CDR3 is TGTGCCAGCAGTCCCCGGGACACCGGAGAGGGGAACTCTGGAAACACCATATATTTT. Encoded protein: CASSPRDTGEGNSGNTIYF.